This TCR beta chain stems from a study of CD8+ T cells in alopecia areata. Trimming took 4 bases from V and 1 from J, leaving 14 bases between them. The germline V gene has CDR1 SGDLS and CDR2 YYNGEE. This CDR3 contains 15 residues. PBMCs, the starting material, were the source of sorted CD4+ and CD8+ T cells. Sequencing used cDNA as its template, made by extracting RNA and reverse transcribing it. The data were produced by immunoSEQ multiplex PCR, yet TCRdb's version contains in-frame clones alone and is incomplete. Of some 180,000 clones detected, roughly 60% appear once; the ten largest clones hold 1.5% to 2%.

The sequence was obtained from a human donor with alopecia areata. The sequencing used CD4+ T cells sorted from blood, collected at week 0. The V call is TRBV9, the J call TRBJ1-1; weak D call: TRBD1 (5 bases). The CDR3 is CASSPGTLGNTEAFF. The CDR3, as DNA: TGTGCCAGCAGCCCCGGGACCCTAGGGAACACTGAAGCTTTCTTT.